Presented here are 25 T cell receptor beta chains from one specimen sequenced in a study of blood T cell repertoires in COVID-19. Sequencing used immunoSEQ multiplex PCR; TCRdb keeps in-frame clones, though not all of them. The sample yields 11,000 to 15,000 clones, about 85% seen once. Sequencing was done on a sample of peripheral blood. All receptors derive from a human donor in a cohort sampled during active COVID-19.

This rearrangement joins TRBV4-3 to TRBJ1-1; 8 bases align to TRBD1. After removal of 5 bases from V and 6 bases from J, the junction contained 8 bases not matched to a gene. Germline V gene sequence: CDR1 LGHNA, CDR2 YSLEER. This CDR3 is built from 14 residues. CDR3 amino acids: CASSSWTGRAEAFF. CDR3 DNA: TGCGCCAGCAGCTCCTGGACAGGGAGGGCTGAAGCTTTCTTT.

The V call is TRBV7-8, the J call TRBJ2-7; a possible D gene is TRBD2 (5 bases). Trimming pared 5 bases from V and 7 bases from J, leaving 12 bases between. CDR1 and CDR2 (germline): SGHVS, FQNEAQ. The CDR3 sequence is 12 residues long. This chain's CDR3 is CASSPDLFEQYF. For the CDR3, the DNA is TGTGCCAGCAGCCCGGACTTGTTTGAGCAGTACTTC.

J is TRBJ2-7 and V is TRBV18; possible D gene TRBD2, 5 bases. Per the germline V gene, CDR1 is KGHSH and CDR2 is LQKENI. The V and J ends lost 6 bases and 0 bases respectively, with 15 bases between them. The CDR3 totals 15 residues. CDR3 in DNA: TGTGCCAGCTCCCCTAGCCACCTGAGCTCCTACGAGCAGTACTTC. Protein: CASSPSHLSSYEQYF.

J is TRBJ2-1 and V is TRBV19; TRBD2 matches 9 bases. Germline CDR1 LNHDA, CDR2 SQIVND (reference sequence). The ends lost 10 bases at V and 3 bases at J; junction bases unmatched: 7. The CDR3 has 14 amino acids. CDR3 nucleotide sequence: TGTGCCACCTCAAAGCGGGAGGACTACAATGAGCAGTTCTTC. This translates into CATSKREDYNEQFF.

The table lists this clone with many counts. This chain joins TRBV27 and TRBJ2-3; 10 bases fit TRBD1. CDR3 length: 17 residues. V lost 3 bases, J lost 6 bases, and 12 bases stayed unmatched. In germline, CDR1 is MNHEY, CDR2 SMNVEV (reference sequence). The CDR3 region is CASSFYRTGGIRDTQYF. The CDR3 region has the DNA TGTGCCAGCAGTTTTTATAGGACAGGGGGAATCCGGGATACGCAGTATTTT.

The chain joins TRBV10-1 to TRBJ2-5; 9 nucleotides match TRBD2. Per germline, CDR1 WNHNN and CDR2 SYGVQD (reference sequence). This CDR3 is 16 amino acids long. Unmatched junction bases numbered 9, after V lost 2 bases and J lost 5 bases. This chain's CDR3 is CASSESPSGMGETQYF. CDR3 sequence (DNA): TGCGCCAGCAGTGAGAGCCCTAGCGGGATGGGGGAGACCCAGTACTTC.

V and J are TRBV6-5 and TRBJ2-7; maybe TRBD2 (5 bases). Trimming stripped 0 bases from V and 2 bases from J, with 14 bases between. This CDR3 has 16 amino acids. Germline CDR1 is MNHEY and CDR2 is SVGAGI. Written as DNA, the CDR3 is TGTGCCAGCAGTTACTCGATCCTAGCTTTACCCTACGAGCAGTACTTC. It is translated as CASSYSILALPYEQYF.

This rearrangement joins TRBV4-1 to TRBJ1-2; 7 nucleotides agree with TRBD1. V shed 3 bases and J 3 bases; nucleotides not matched to a gene: 4. There are 14 residues in the CDR3. The germline gives CDR1 MGHRA, CDR2 YSYEKL. The CDR3 DNA is TGCGCCAGCAGCCAGGACAGGATCTACTATGGCTACACCTTC. The encoded protein is CASSQDRIYYGYTF.

This chain connects TRBV24-1 to TRBJ2-2, with 7 bases aligning to TRBD1. This CDR3 contains 17 residues. The germline V gene encodes CDR1 KGHDR and CDR2 SFDVKD. J was trimmed by 5 bases and V by 0 bases; bases with no gene match: 8. The CDR3 DNA sequence: TGTGCCACCAGTGATTTGCAAGAGACAGGGAAAACCGGGGAGCTGTTTTTT. It translates to CATSDLQETGKTGELFF.

V is TRBV20-1 and J is TRBJ1-2; D may be TRBD1 (6 bases). The germline gives CDR1 DFQATT, CDR2 SNEGSKA (reference sequence). Between the trimmed V and J ends, which lost 3 bases and 5 bases, there was a span of 16 bases. This CDR3 is 14 amino acids long. The CDR3, as DNA: TGCAGTGCTAGTGTCGCCACCAGGGGATATGGCTACACCTTC. Protein sequence: CSASVATRGYGYTF.

V usage is TRBV4-3 and J usage is TRBJ2-7; TRBD1 might be the D (6 bases). V lost 0 bases and J lost 3, with 18 bases in between. Germline loops: CDR1 LGHNA, CDR2 YSLEER. The CDR3 spans 17 residues. As DNA, the CDR3 is TGCGCCAGCAGCCAAGATTCAGGTGGGCAGGGGATCTACGAGCAGTACTTC. It codes for CASSQDSGGQGIYEQYF.

This sequence joins TRBV5-6 and TRBJ2-4; D unresolved. The CDR3 spans 11 residues. Germline lookup yields CDR1 SGHDT and CDR2 YYEEEE. V lost 5 bases and J 4 bases, leaving 4 bases between the germline ends. The CDR3 region is CASRYKNIQYF. CDR3 nucleotides: TGTGCCAGCAGATATAAAAACATTCAGTACTTC.

The chain employs TRBV19 and TRBJ1-6; 7 nucleotides agree with TRBD1. Germline lookup yields CDR1 LNHDA and CDR2 SQIVND (reference sequence). Trimming cost V 6 bases and J 7 bases; bases outside gene matches: 9. CDR3 length: 15 residues. The chain's CDR3 is CASRTGTAGNSPLHF. CDR3 sequence (DNA): TGTGCCAGTAGGACCGGGACAGCAGGAAATTCACCCCTCCACTTT.

The chain is built from TRBV18 and TRBJ2-7, with D maybe TRBD2 (5 bases). CDR1 is KGHSH, CDR2 LQKENI, per germline. The CDR3 is 12 amino acids. Trimming shortened V by 5 bases and J by 6 bases, and 11 bases separated the two germline ends. In DNA form, the CDR3 reads TGTGCCAGCTCAGGAGAGGGTGTCGAGCAGTACTTC. The encoded protein is CASSGEGVEQYF.

This clone came up a few times. V gene TRBV13 combines with J gene TRBJ2-1, with a possible D match to TRBD2 (5 bases). Germline assignment: CDR1 PRHDT and CDR2 FYEKMQ (reference sequence). CDR3 length: 14 residues. The V and J ends lost 3 bases and 1 base respectively, with 7 bases between them. For the CDR3, the DNA is TGTGCCAGCAGCTTTCGCGGGTCCTACAATGAGCAGTTCTTC. Its protein is CASSFRGSYNEQFF.

This clone was seen just once. The chain recombines TRBV28 with TRBJ2-5; tentative D call: TRBD1 (5 bases). Germline V lookup: CDR1 MDHEN, CDR2 SYDVKM. Trimming stripped 5 bases from V and 2 bases from J, with 9 bases between. The CDR3 is 13 amino acids. Here the CDR3 reads CASSKTAQETQYF. The CDR3 nucleotides are TGTGCCAGCAGTAAGACAGCACAAGAGACCCAGTACTTC.

The V call is TRBV9, the J call TRBJ2-7, with D unclear. The CDR3 totals 13 residues. In germline, CDR1 is SGDLS, CDR2 YYNGEE. Between the trimmed V and J ends, which lost 4 bases and 1 base, there was a span of 9 bases. The CDR3 region is CASSPYSSYEQYF. CDR3 coding DNA: TGTGCCAGCAGCCCGTACTCATCCTACGAGCAGTACTTC.

V usage is TRBV15 and J usage is TRBJ1-5; TRBD1 matches at 8 bases. Per the germline V gene, CDR1 is LNHNV and CDR2 is YYDKDF (reference sequence). The CDR3 runs to 15 residues. J was trimmed by 6 bases and V by 1 base; bases with no gene match: 5. CDR3 bases: TGTGCCACCAGCAGAGTAGCAGGGGGCGGTCAGCCCCAGCATTTT. Its translation: CATSRVAGGGQPQHF.

The chain has TRBV15 and TRBJ1-6, with D perhaps TRBD1 (6 bases). This CDR3 has 19 amino acids. Germline V gives CDR1 LNHNV, CDR2 YYDKDF (reference sequence). V shed 2 bases and J shed 0 bases, with 17 bases lying between them. The CDR3 sequence is CATSRSPGHPSSYNSPLHF. CDR3 nucleotide sequence: TGTGCCACCAGCAGATCCCCGGGACACCCTAGCTCCTATAATTCACCCCTCCACTTT. Full variable domain (missing parts from reference TRBV15 and TRBJ1-6): DAMVIQNPRYQVTQFGKPVTLSCSQTLNHNVMYWYQQKSSQAPKLLFHYYDKDFNNEADTPDNFQSRRPNTSFCFLDIRSPGLGDTAMYLCATSRSPGHPSSYNSPLHFGNGTRLTVT.

This clone was found once. The chain recombines TRBV7-9 with TRBJ2-1; D call uncertain. The CDR3 length is 13 residues. The germline CDR1 and CDR2 sequences are SEHNR and FQNEAQ (reference sequence). Between the trimmed V and J ends, which lost 5 bases and 4 bases, there was a span of 9 bases. The CDR3 protein is CASSPTEYNEQFF. The CDR3 DNA reads as TGTGCCAGCAGCCCTACAGAATACAATGAGCAGTTCTTC.

The chain recombines TRBV7-8 with TRBJ2-5, with a weak D call TRBD2 (6 bases). V lost 2 bases to trimming and J lost 2 bases, with 18 bases between them. Germline CDR1 and CDR2: SGHVS and FQNEAQ. The CDR3 extends over 17 amino acids. Here the CDR3 DNA reads TGTGCCAGCAGCTTATGGCCCCCTGGGGCGGGGCAAGAGACCCAGTACTTC. It yields the protein CASSLWPPGAGQETQYF.

The chain couples TRBV4-2 to TRBJ2-1; 12 positions match TRBD2. CDR3 length: 19 amino acids. The germline V gene has CDR1 LGHNA and CDR2 YNFKEQ. Losses at the gene ends were 0 bases for V and 2 bases for J; bases not matched to a gene: 8. In DNA, the CDR3 is TGTGCCAGCAGCCAAGATCTGGCTAGCGGGAGGGAGGCCTACAATGAGCAGTTCTTC. Translated, it gives CASSQDLASGREAYNEQFF.

The chain joins TRBV10-2 to TRBJ1-1; TRBD1 might be the D (6 bases). The CDR3 is 12 residues long. Per the germline V gene, CDR1 is WSHSY and CDR2 is SAAADI. The V gene lost 3 bases and the J gene lost 7 bases, with 9 bases spanning the gap. CDR3 nucleotides: TGCGCCAGCAGTGACTACAGGGTTGAAGCTTTCTTT. It encodes CASSDYRVEAFF.

This clone showed up just a few times. The rearrangement links TRBV10-1 to TRBJ2-3; weak D call: TRBD2 (7 bases). The CDR3 is 15 amino acids. Trimming took 2 bases from V and 2 from J, leaving 11 bases between them. Per germline, CDR1 WNHNN and CDR2 SYGVQD (reference sequence). For the CDR3, the DNA is TGCGCCAGCAGTGAGGGGGGGGCGGACACAGATACGCAGTATTTT. Translation gives CASSEGGADTDTQYF.

In DNA, the CDR3 is TGCGCCAGCAGCTTGGCGGACAGGGTACGAGAGACCCAGTACTTC. It yields the protein CASSLADRVRETQYF. J is TRBJ2-5 and V is TRBV5-1; TRBD1 aligns across 8 bases. The CDR3 length is 15 residues. With 0 bases clipped from V and 4 bases from J, the junction kept 5 bases outside the gene matches. Germline V gene data show CDR1 as SGHRS and CDR2 as YFSETQ.